One and the same sample provided the 4 T cell receptor beta chains below, sequenced in a study of blood T cell repertoires in COVID-19. The method was immunoSEQ multiplex PCR; TCRdb's version includes in-frame clones alone and lacks a portion of them. The table records over 150,000 clones, approximately 80% of them present only once. The sequenced material came from peripheral blood. The receptors shown here come from a human donor in a cohort sampled during active COVID-19.

The J gene is TRBJ1-5, the V gene TRBV5-5; perhaps TRBD1 as D (6 bases). The CDR3 totals 16 residues. V lost 4 bases and J 6 bases, leaving 20 bases between the germline ends. The germline V gene encodes CDR1 SGHKS and CDR2 YYEKEE (reference sequence). The CDR3 loop is CASSQTLTGYGQPQHF. DNA for the CDR3: TGTGCCAGCAGCCAAACTCTAACAGGGTACGGTCAGCCCCAGCATTTT.

This clone is a singleton in its sample. The chain combines TRBV9 with TRBJ1-1; no clear D gene. CDR1 is SGDLS and CDR2 is YYNGEE in the germline V gene. V was pared by 3 bases and J by 0 bases, with 12 bases between. The CDR3 length is 15 residues. The CDR3 protein is CASSEAPTLNTEAFF. The CDR3 region has the DNA TGTGCCAGCAGCGAGGCCCCGACACTGAACACTGAAGCTTTCTTT.

This sequence joins TRBV6-5 and TRBJ2-4, with 10 bases aligning to TRBD1. The CDR3 runs to 15 residues. Germline assignment: CDR1 MNHEY and CDR2 SVGAGI. With 6 bases clipped from V and 6 bases from J, the junction kept 8 bases outside the gene matches. CDR3 loop: CASRPTWTGGNIQYF. The CDR3 nucleotides are TGTGCCAGCAGACCCACCTGGACAGGGGGAAACATTCAGTACTTC.

Regarding this clone: A read error may account for a junction end that differs from germline. The chain links TRBV4-1 to TRBJ1-1; maybe TRBD1 (5 bases). CDR1 and CDR2 (germline): MGHRA, YSYEKL. CDR3 length equals 14 residues. CDR3 nucleotides: TGCGCCAGCAGCCAAGTCACAGGAAAAGGGTCGGCGAGATTT. Protein: CASSQVTGKGSARF.